The 20 T cell receptor beta chains in this list originate from one sample, sequenced in a study of Tregs in tolerant kidney transplant recipients. Data came from immunoSEQ multiplex PCR; TCRdb stores just in-frame clones and leaves some out. Listed are 11,000 to 15,000 clones; 27% falls within the top ten. Related graft donors supplied nonmyeloablative bone marrow transplants, and mixed chimerism was transient. The starting material was CD8+ T cells from blood (PBMCs), obtained 6 months after the transplant. The receptors were gathered from a human patient who received a combined kidney and bone marrow transplant. Some T cells could come from the graft donor.

As for this clone: The sequence runs out 3 residues before the end of the CDR3; the remainder is reconstructed from the germline J gene. The genes are TRBV5-1 and TRBJ1-2; perhaps TRBD1 as D (5 bases). The CDR3 runs 14 residues. V lost 1 base and J lost 7, with 14 bases in between. Germline V gives CDR1 SGHRS, CDR2 YFSETQ. CDR3 sequence: CASSLSAQGGGYTF. The CDR3 DNA, read in part, is TGCGCCAGCAGCTTGTCGGCGCAGGGCGGTGGC.

In regard to this clone: The read halts 3 residues ahead of the CDR3 end, with the missing end drawn from the germline J gene. V gene TRBV19 combines with J gene TRBJ2-1; TRBD2 matches at 9 bases. The V gene's germline CDR1 is LNHDA and CDR2 SQIVND (reference sequence). The CDR3 has 14 amino acids. Losses at the gene ends were 6 bases for V and 8 bases for J; bases not matched to a gene: 8. The CDR3 DNA, read in part, is TGTGCCAGTAGAGGAAGCGGGAGGTCCTATGAG. This gives the protein CASRGSGRSYE. The entire CDR3 reads CASRGSGRSYEQFF.

The DNA read from the CDR3 is TGTGCCAGCAGCTCCCCGGGACAGGGGACCGAGACC. Its protein product is CASSSPGQGTET. The whole CDR3 protein is CASSSPGQGTETQYF. The chain has TRBV7-9 and TRBJ2-5; TRBD1 matches 10 bases. The CDR3 goes on 3 residues after the read ends, and that part is filled in from the germline J gene. Trimming cost V 4 bases and J 5 bases; bases outside gene matches: 7. Germline V gene sequence: CDR1 SEHNR, CDR2 FQNEAQ (reference sequence). The CDR3 has 15 amino acids.

In regard to this clone: The read terminates 3 residues ahead of where the CDR3 ends, so the germline J gene completes it. V usage is TRBV19 and J usage is TRBJ2-3; maybe TRBD1 (8 bases). The CDR3 is made up of 12 amino acids. Germline assignment: CDR1 LNHDA and CDR2 SQIVND (reference sequence). Incomplete CDR3 DNA: TGTGCCAGTAATACAGGGGGGGAGACG. Protein: CASNTGGET. The complete CDR3 reads CASNTGGETQYF.

As regards this clone: The CDR3 extends 3 residues past the end of the read, so its final part is completed from the germline J gene. J is TRBJ1-2 and V is TRBV10-3, with TRBD1 matching 8 bases. The CDR3 sequence is 16 residues long. J was trimmed by 1 base and V by 2 bases; bases with no gene match: 6. CDR1 and CDR2 (germline): ENHRY, SYGVKD. The CDR3 DNA, read in part, is TGTGCCATCAGTGAGACTTGGACAGGGAGTAACTATGGC. Amino acids: CAISETWTGSNYG. From start to end, the CDR3 is CAISETWTGSNYGYTF.

Note on this clone: The read terminates 3 residues ahead of where the CDR3 ends, so the germline J gene completes it. V usage is TRBV20-1 and J usage is TRBJ2-3; perhaps TRBD1 as D (5 bases). Per the germline V gene, CDR1 is DFQATT and CDR2 is SNEGSKA (reference sequence). This CDR3 contains 14 residues. This chain's CDR3 is CSARDGGAQETQYF. Partial CDR3 DNA: TGCAGTGCTAGAGATGGTGGGGCGCAAGAGACG.

A note on this clone: The read ends 3 residues early relative to the CDR3; the germline J gene fills the gap. The V gene is TRBV7-7, the J gene TRBJ2-1; D remains unclear. V was shortened by 3 bases and J by 0 bases, with 9 bases between the two germline ends. CDR1 and CDR2 from the germline V gene are SSHAT and FNYEAQ (reference sequence). The CDR3 has 15 residues. The covered CDR3 bases are TGTGCCAGCAGCTTGGGCCGTGGCTCCTACAATGAG. Its protein product is CASSLGRGSYNE. The CDR3 as a whole reads CASSLGRGSYNEQFF.

About this clone: The read stops 3 residues short of the end of the CDR3; the missing end is completed from the germline J gene. The chain combines TRBV7-2 with TRBJ1-2; D ambiguous. Germline CDR1 is SGHTA and CDR2 is FQGNSA. The CDR3 totals 14 residues. The CDR3 sequence is CASLSAAGTDTYTF. The sequenced CDR3 bases are TGTGCCAGCTTGTCTGCAGCCGGAACAGATACC.

About this clone itself: Sequencing ends 3 residues short of the CDR3 end; the germline J gene provides the rest. The chain has TRBV28 and TRBJ1-2, with a tentative D call TRBD1 (5 bases). CDR3 size: 11 residues. Germline CDR1 and CDR2: MDHEN and SYDVKM. CDR3 protein: CASSLQGGYTF. The CDR3 DNA, read in part, is TGTGCCAGCAGTTTACAGGGCGGC.

On this clone: With the read ending 3 residues before the CDR3 end, the germline J gene is used to fill in that end. The chain recombines TRBV6-1 with TRBJ2-3; 7 bases align to TRBD1. This CDR3 is 15 amino acids long. Germline-derived CDR1 and CDR2 are MNHNS and SASEGT. V was pared by 3 bases and J by 1 base, with 4 bases of the junction left unmatched. CDR3: CASSDAQGGTDTQYF. The CDR3 bases that were read are TGTGCCAGCAGTGACGCCCAGGGGGGCACAGATACG.

Concerning this clone itself: The CDR3 is cut off 3 residues early in the read; its end comes from the germline J gene. This sequence joins TRBV5-6 and TRBJ1-1; 7 bases are shared with TRBD1. V lost 0 bases, J lost 6 bases, and 2 bases stayed unmatched. CDR3 size: 13 residues. The germline V gene encodes CDR1 SGHDT and CDR2 YYEEEE. The CDR3 DNA, read in part, is TGTGCCAGCAGCTTGGTGCAGGGGGCTGAA. It translates to CASSLVQGAE. In full, the CDR3 is CASSLVQGAEAFF.

Remarks on this clone: Coverage ceases 3 residues before the CDR3 finishes, and the germline J gene fills in the end. The chain joins TRBV5-6 to TRBJ1-2, with a possible D match to TRBD1 (5 bases). CDR1 is SGHDT and CDR2 is YYEEEE in the germline V gene. This CDR3 is built from 15 residues. The germline V and J ends were trimmed by 4 bases and 2 bases, with 15 bases remaining between them. The CDR3 is CASSPVGGENYGYTF. The sequenced part of the CDR3 DNA is TGTGCCAGCAGCCCGGTGGGGGGGGAAAACTATGGC.

Incomplete CDR3 DNA: TGTGCCAGCAGCTTAGCGGACAGTTTCCAAGAGACC. As protein: CASSLADSFQET. The full CDR3 protein is CASSLADSFQETQYF. The rearrangement joins TRBV7-9 to TRBJ2-5, with D tentatively TRBD1 (6 bases). With the read ending 3 residues before the CDR3 end, the germline J gene is used to fill in that end. The CDR3 runs to 15 residues. With 0 bases removed from V and 1 base from J, the gap between germline ends came to 9 bases. Germline V gene sequence: CDR1 SEHNR, CDR2 FQNEAQ (reference sequence).

In regard to this clone: Read coverage stops 3 residues before the CDR3 terminus; the germline J gene supplies the remainder. The chain is built from TRBV10-1 and TRBJ2-3; TRBD1 is a possible D gene (6 bases). V gave up 4 bases and J gave up 0 bases, with 11 bases separating them. The CDR3 extends over 15 amino acids. The germline gives CDR1 WNHNN, CDR2 SYGVQD (reference sequence). CDR3 DNA, as far as it was read: TGCGCCAGCAGTGGGACAGCAACTAGCACAGATACG. It translates to CASSGTATSTDT. The whole CDR3 protein is CASSGTATSTDTQYF.

A remark on this clone: From the germline J gene comes the end of the CDR3, since the read stops 3 residues before it. This chain links TRBV7-6 with TRBJ1-2, with no clear D. The CDR3 contains 12 residues. Germline V CDR1 and CDR2: SGHVS, FNYEAQ. CDR3 region: CASSFPAGDYTF. CDR3 DNA (partial): TGTGCCAGCAGCTTCCCTGCGGGCGAC.

Of note for this clone: The read terminates 3 residues ahead of where the CDR3 ends, so the germline J gene completes it. The gene calls are TRBV18 and TRBJ1-2; no firm D call. The CDR3 totals 16 residues. Germline V CDR1 and CDR2: KGHSH, LQKENI. The CDR3 spells CASSPGSTSGSFDYTF. The sequenced part of the CDR3 DNA is TGTGCCAGCTCACCGGGTTCGACTAGCGGGAGTTTTGAC. Variable domain in full (rest from reference TRBV18 and TRBJ1-2): NAGVMQNPRHLVRRRGQEARLRCSPMKGHSHVYWYRQLPEEGLKFMVYLQKENIIDESGMPKERFSAEFPKEGPSILRIQQVVRGDSAAYFCASSPGSTSGSFDYTFGSGTRLTVV.

Comment on this clone: The read falls 3 residues short of the CDR3 end, and the missing part is taken from the germline J gene. The chain joins TRBV30 to TRBJ1-3, with 8 positions matching TRBD1. The CDR3 length is 14 residues. J lost 1 base, V lost 1 base, and 0 bases had no gene match. Germline values: CDR1 GTSNPN, CDR2 SVGIG (reference sequence). CDR3 residues: CAWSGTGSGNTIYF. The sequenced part of the CDR3 DNA is TGTGCCTGGAGTGGGACAGGGTCTGGAAACACC. The variable domain in full, with the rest retrieved from reference TRBV30 and TRBJ1-3, is SQTIHQWPATLVQPVGSPLSLECTVEGTSNPNLYWYRQAAGRGLQLLFYSVGIGQISSEVPQNLSASRPQDRQFILSSKKLLLSDSGFYLCAWSGTGSGNTIYFGEGSWLTVV.

Details on this clone: The CDR3 end lies 3 residues beyond the end of the read and is filled in from the germline J gene. The V gene is TRBV20-1, the J gene TRBJ2-7; TRBD2 aligns across 7 bases. V lost 5 bases and J lost 0; bases outside the gene matches: 4. Germline loops: CDR1 DFQATT, CDR2 SNEGSKA (reference sequence). The CDR3 is 13 residues long. Incomplete CDR3 DNA: TGCAGTGCTGGAGGGACTAACTCCTACGAG. Translating gives CSAGGTNSYE. The entire CDR3 protein reads CSAGGTNSYEQYF.

Comment on this clone: The read falls 3 residues short of the CDR3 end, and the missing part is taken from the germline J gene. The chain combines TRBV29-1 with TRBJ2-3; the match to TRBD2 covers 8 bases. The CDR3 is 15 amino acids. Trimming took 3 bases from V and 2 from J; bases not matched to a gene: 7. Looked up from germline, CDR1 is SQVTM and CDR2 is ANQGSEA. The CDR3 is CSVDEGLEATDTQYF. CDR3 bases read: TGCAGCGTTGATGAGGGACTAGAGGCCACAGATACG.

In the case of this clone: The read halts 3 residues ahead of the CDR3 end, with the missing end drawn from the germline J gene. The rearrangement joins TRBV7-9 to TRBJ1-1; 10 bases fit TRBD1. The CDR3 runs 15 residues. After removal of 0 bases from V and 6 bases from J, the junction contained 4 bases not matched to a gene. The germline CDR1 and CDR2 sequences are SEHNR and FQNEAQ (reference sequence). The part of the CDR3 DNA that was read is TGTGCCAGCAGCTTAGCGCGACAGGGGGCCGCTGAA. It is translated as CASSLARQGAAE. The entire CDR3 sequence reads CASSLARQGAAEAFF. The whole variable domain, filled in from reference TRBV7-9 and TRBJ1-1, reads DTGVSQNPRHKITKRGQNVTFRCDPISEHNRLYWYRQTLGQGPEFLTYFQNEAQLEKSRLLSDRFSAERPKGSFSTLEIQRTEQGDSAMYLCASSLARQGAAEAFFGQGTRLTVV.